These T cell receptor beta chains were read from a single sample in a study of shared clonotypes between healthy human individuals. Data came from immunoSEQ multiplex PCR; TCRdb stores just in-frame clones and leaves some out. In the table there are roughly 220,000 clones, 65% of which are singletons. Sequencing was performed on memory CD4+ T cells sorted from blood. These receptors came from a man aged 25 to 45 in good health. Both conserved end residues are part of each CDR3. The D gene is left open where the match is weak. Size values are once, few and many counts, or a class for expanded clones, and some rows have none.

size | D | J | V | CDR3 | DNA
. | . | TRBJ1-5 | TRBV10-1 | CASSPGLNQPQHF | TGCGCCAGCAGTCCAGGTCTCAATCAGCCCCAGCATTTT
. | TRBD1 | TRBJ1-2 | TRBV5-6 | CASSLAQGANYGYTF | TGTGCCAGCAGCTTGGCCCAGGGGGCTAACTATGGCTACACCTTC
. | TRBD2 | TRBJ2-3 | TRBV5-4 | CASSSSRTSGMIADTQYF | TGTGCCAGCAGCTCATCAAGGACTAGCGGGATGATTGCGGATACGCAGTATTTT
. | TRBD1 | TRBJ2-7 | TRBV7-9 | CASSLSNIGTGGEQYF | TGTGCCAGCAGCTTAAGTAATATTGGGACAGGGGGCGAGCAGTACTTC
. | TRBD2 | TRBJ2-1 | TRBV10-2 | CASSATGTRYGEQFF | TGCGCCAGCAGTGCTACCGGGACTAGATATGGTGAGCAGTTCTTC
. | . | TRBJ2-2 | TRBV28 | CASFTWRRNTGELFF | TGTGCCAGCTTTACGTGGCGGAGGAACACCGGGGAGCTGTTTTTT
. | TRBD1 | TRBJ2-5 | TRBV29-1 | CSVERWQGAGETQYF | TGCAGCGTTGAAAGGTGGCAGGGGGCGGGGGAGACCCAGTACTTC
. | TRBD1 | TRBJ1-4 | TRBV18 | CASSPRTGPSEKLFF | TGTGCCAGCTCACCACGGACAGGGCCGTCTGAAAAACTGTTTTTT
. | . | TRBJ1-1 | TRBV5-4 | CASSLPGMNTEAFF | TGTGCCAGCAGCTTACCAGGGATGAACACTGAAGCTTTCTTT
. | TRBD1 | TRBJ2-7 | TRBV6-5 | CASTSGTGLKQYF | TGTGCCAGCACTTCCGGGACAGGGCTTAAGCAGTACTTC
. | TRBD2 | TRBJ2-3 | TRBV29-1 | CSVDLAGTDTQYF | TGCAGCGTTGATCTAGCGGGGACAGATACGCAGTATTTT
once | . | TRBJ2-7 | TRBV5-1 | CASSLVAQYEQYF | TGCGCCAGCAGCTTGGTGGCACAATACGAGCAGTACTTC
many | TRBD2 | TRBJ2-5 | TRBV7-8 | CASSLVSASSGRWRETQYF | TGTGCCAGCAGCTTAGTCTCGGCGTCTAGCGGGAGATGGAGGGAGACCCAGTACTTC
few | . | TRBJ1-2 | TRBV5-4 | CASSLGQAANYGYTF | TGTGCCAGCAGCTTGGGACAGGCGGCGAACTATGGCTACACCTTC
. | . | TRBJ1-5 | TRBV19 | CASMGDRPDQPQHF | TGTGCCAGTATGGGAGACAGACCCGATCAGCCCCAGCATTTT
. | TRBD1 | TRBJ2-4 | TRBV7-9 | CASSLGDRGTRNIQYF | TGTGCCAGCAGCTTAGGAGACAGGGGTACGAGAAACATTCAGTACTTC
few | . | TRBJ1-4 | TRBV11-2 | CASSPGVGVKLFF | TGTGCCAGCAGCCCAGGGGTGGGGGTAAAACTGTTTTTT
. | . | TRBJ2-1 | TRBV30 | CAWSVVRRTYSYNEQFF | TGTGCCTGGAGTGTAGTGCGGCGGACTTACTCCTACAATGAGCAGTTCTTC
. | . | TRBJ2-1 | TRBV11-2 | CASSLGVLGGEQFF | TGTGCCAGCAGCTTAGGAGTTTTAGGGGGTGAGCAGTTCTTC
. | . | TRBJ2-7 | TRBV6-5 | CASSYSEGAGSYEQYF | TGTGCCAGCAGTTACTCGGAGGGGGCAGGCTCCTACGAGCAGTACTTC
few | . | TRBJ1-3 | TRBV7-2 | CASSFYSDRSGNTIYF | TGTGCCAGCAGCTTTTACTCGGATCGTTCTGGAAACACCATATATTTT
. | TRBD1 | TRBJ2-5 | TRBV28 | CASSRHGTGFEETQYF | TGTGCCAGCAGTCGACATGGGACAGGGTTTGAGGAGACCCAGTACTTC
. | . | TRBJ2-7 | TRBV30 | CAWSVRYEQYF | TGTGCCTGGAGTGTACGATACGAGCAGTACTTC
many | . | TRBJ2-3 | TRBV4-2 | CASSPQASGSDTQYF | TGTGCCAGCAGCCCCCAGGCCAGCGGATCAGATACGCAGTATTTT
. | TRBD2 | TRBJ2-7 | TRBV28 | CASSFPGLADNSYEQYF | TGTGCCAGCAGTTTCCCGGGACTAGCGGACAACTCCTACGAGCAGTACTTC
. | . | TRBJ2-7 | TRBV6-1 | CASSEALRGVYEQYF | TGTGCCAGCAGTGAAGCGCTTCGAGGGGTCTACGAGCAGTACTTC
. | TRBD1 | TRBJ2-2 | TRBV10-3 | CAIRSGLQGAVTGELFF | TGTGCCATCAGATCCGGTTTGCAGGGGGCTGTCACCGGGGAGCTGTTTTTT
few | . | TRBJ2-3 | TRBV25-1 | CASSTRDTAAVGTQYF | TGTGCCAGCAGTACCCGGGACACCGCTGCTGTTGGTACGCAGTATTTT
many | . | TRBJ2-7 | TRBV30 | CACPKQGGFSYEQYF | TGTGCCTGCCCAAAGCAGGGAGGCTTCTCCTACGAGCAGTACTTC
. | . | TRBJ1-3 | TRBV5-1 | CASSPTVSGNTIYF | TGCGCCAGCAGCCCGACAGTCTCTGGAAACACCATATATTTT
few | . | TRBJ1-1 | TRBV7-9 | CASSTTGYTEAFF | TGTGCCAGCAGCACCACAGGGTACACTGAAGCTTTCTTT
. | . | TRBJ2-2 | TRBV19 | CASSIAQGLAGELFF | TGTGCCAGTAGTATAGCCCAGGGCCTAGCCGGGGAGCTGTTTTTT
few | TRBD1 | TRBJ2-1 | TRBV28 | CASSRTGWGNEQFF | TGTGCCAGCAGTCGGACAGGTTGGGGCAATGAGCAGTTCTTC
. | . | TRBJ1-2 | TRBV7-2 | CASSLEGPFYGYTF | TGTGCCAGCAGCTTAGAAGGACCATTCTATGGCTACACCTTC
. | . | TRBJ2-4 | TRBV19 | CASSISARAAKNIQYF | TGTGCCAGTAGTATATCGGCACGAGCAGCCAAAAACATTCAGTACTTC
. | TRBD1 | TRBJ2-6 | TRBV7-6 | CASSFMAGGLGANVLTF | TGTGCCAGCAGCTTCATGGCAGGGGGTTTGGGGGCCAACGTCCTGACTTTC
. | TRBD1 | TRBJ1-2 | TRBV15 | CATSIDRERYGPYGYTF | TGTGCCACCAGCATCGACAGGGAGCGTTACGGCCCCTATGGCTACACCTTC
. | . | TRBJ2-1 | TRBV7-8 | CASSLGVTRHNEQFF | TGTGCCAGCAGCTTAGGGGTAACTAGGCACAATGAGCAGTTCTTC
few | . | TRBJ1-5 | TRBV2 | CASSDQPARPQHF | TGTGCCAGCAGTGACCAGCCAGCGAGGCCCCAGCATTTT
. | . | TRBJ1-2 | TRBV23-1 | CASTLREFTNYGYTF | TGCGCCAGCACCCTAAGGGAGTTTACTAACTATGGCTACACCTTC
. | . | TRBJ1-2 | TRBV6-6 | CASSGTTYGYTF | TGTGCCAGCAGCGGGACAACCTATGGCTACACCTTC
. | . | TRBJ2-5 | TRBV7-8 | CASSRLLSAQYF | TGTGCCAGCAGCCGCTTACTATCGGCCCAGTACTTC
. | . | TRBJ2-7 | TRBV19 | CASKRYRFYEQYF | TGTGCCAGTAAGAGGTATCGGTTTTACGAGCAGTACTTC
. | . | TRBJ2-7 | TRBV7-2 | CASSLEAGAYEQYF | TGTGCCAGCAGCTTAGAGGCAGGCGCCTACGAGCAGTACTTC
once | TRBD2 | TRBJ2-3 | TRBV6-5 | CASRTAGGPDTQYF | TGTGCCAGCAGAACAGCGGGAGGACCAGATACGCAGTATTTT